The 29 T cell receptor beta chains listed next were all sequenced from one sample in a study of T cell responses to AZD1222 COVID-19 vaccine. The repertoire was sequenced with immunoSEQ multiplex PCR; TCRdb's copy has only in-frame clones and lacks some. The sample has 90,000 to 100,000 clones, 87% seen once; the top ten hold less than 3.5%. This specimen consisted of peripheral blood, obtained on day 0 of AZD1222 vaccination. The receptor set was obtained from an adult in good health.

This clone was detected only once. The V gene is TRBV6-5, the J gene TRBJ1-1; tentatively, D is TRBD1 (6 bases). Trimming cost V 6 bases and J 11 bases, with 19 bases left between them. The CDR3 totals 13 residues. CDR1 and CDR2 from the germline V gene are MNHEY and SVGAGI. CDR3 nucleotides: TGTGCCAGCAGGACGAAAGACAGGTCGGGGGCTTTCTTT. It codes for CASRTKDRSGAFF.

This chain uses TRBV7-9 with TRBJ1-2; 7 nucleotides match TRBD1. The CDR3 has 14 residues. J gave up 3 bases and V 3 bases, and 4 bases lay outside the gene matches. Germline CDR1 and CDR2: SEHNR and FQNEAQ (reference sequence). For the CDR3, the DNA is TGTGCCAGCAGCTTGCCCCAGGGGGACTATGGCTACACCTTC. It codes for CASSLPQGDYGYTF. The full variable domain, its missing parts supplied by reference TRBV7-9 and TRBJ1-2, is DTGVSQNPRHKITKRGQNVTFRCDPISEHNRLYWYRQTLGQGPEFLTYFQNEAQLEKSRLLSDRFSAERPKGSFSTLEIQRTEQGDSAMYLCASSLPQGDYGYTFGSGTRLTVV.

V usage is TRBV5-1 and J usage is TRBJ2-6; TRBD2 matches at 13 bases. Germline trimming cut 0 bases from V and 2 bases from J; bases unmatched to any gene: 5. The CDR3 spans 19 residues. The germline V gene encodes CDR1 SGHRS and CDR2 YFSETQ. As DNA, the CDR3 is TGCGCCAGCAGCTTGGGGACTAGCGGGGGTCAGGCTGGGGCCAACGTCCTGACTTTC. Amino acids: CASSLGTSGGQAGANVLTF.

This chain connects TRBV19 to TRBJ2-3; tentative D call: TRBD2 (6 bases). The germline V and J ends were trimmed by 6 bases and 1 base, with 17 bases remaining between them. Per germline, CDR1 LNHDA and CDR2 SQIVND (reference sequence). The CDR3 is 16 amino acids. The CDR3 here is CASRRGRERGTDTQYF. In DNA form, the CDR3 reads TGTGCCAGTAGGCGGGGCCGTGAGAGGGGCACAGATACGCAGTATTTT. The full variable domain, rest sourced from reference TRBV19 and TRBJ2-3, is DGGITQSPKYLFRKEGQNVTLSCEQNLNHDAMYWYRQDPGQGLRLIYYSQIVNDFQKGDIAEGYSVSREKKESFPLTVTSAQKNPTAFYLCASRRGRERGTDTQYFGPGTRLTVL.

CDR3 nucleotide sequence: TGTGCCAGCAGCTTGTCGGCAGGAATTAACTATGGCTACACCTTC. It encodes CASSLSAGINYGYTF. V and J are TRBV5-6 and TRBJ1-2; D gene unclear. Germline V gene sequence: CDR1 SGHDT, CDR2 YYEEEE. The V gene lost 1 base and the J gene lost 1 base, with 11 bases spanning the gap. The CDR3 totals 15 residues.

This sequence joins TRBV3-1 (or the pseudogene TRBV3-2) and TRBJ1-1, with unresolved D. The V end was cut by 3 bases, the J end by 8 bases, with 16 bases between. In germline, CDR1 is LGHDT, CDR2 YNNKEL (reference sequence). The CDR3 has 14 amino acids. CDR3 nucleotide sequence: TGTGCCAGCAGCCACCGGGAGGCCGGTAAAGAAGCTTTCTTT. The encoded protein is CASSHREAGKEAFF.

In this sample, this clone turned up once. The rearrangement links TRBV14 to TRBJ1-6, with D perhaps matching TRBD1 (5 bases). The CDR3 runs to 17 residues. Germline-derived CDR1 and CDR2 are SGHDN and FVKESK. V gave up 5 bases and J gave up 0 bases, with 14 bases separating them. CDR3 bases: TGTGCCAGCAGCAGGATGCAGGGTCTCTCCTATAATTCACCCCTCCACTTT. It yields the protein CASSRMQGLSYNSPLHF.

The chain is built from TRBV10-2 and TRBJ2-2; the match to TRBD2 covers 8 bases. CDR1 and CDR2 from the germline V gene are WSHSY and SAAADI. J lost 4 bases, V lost 4 bases, and 20 bases had no gene match. This CDR3 contains 20 residues. The chain's CDR3 is CASSALLGGGKERPTGELFF. The CDR3 bases are TGCGCCAGCAGTGCACTTCTCGGGGGGGGGAAGGAGAGACCCACCGGGGAGCTGTTTTTT.

Comments on this clone: This sample also contains other DNA sequences that code for the same CDR3. This chain uses TRBV4-3 with TRBJ1-2; weak D call: TRBD1 (5 bases). In germline, CDR1 is LGHNA, CDR2 YSLEER. V was trimmed by 0 bases and J by 0 bases, leaving 11 bases between them. The CDR3 sequence is 16 residues long. The DNA for the CDR3 is TGCGCCAGCAGCCAAGATGGGACGGGAGCTAACTATGGCTACACCTTC. This encodes CASSQDGTGANYGYTF.

V is TRBV20-1 and J is TRBJ2-7; D is ambiguous. Trimming cost V 6 bases and J 6 bases, with 12 bases left between them. Germline CDR1 and CDR2: DFQATT and SNEGSKA (reference sequence). The CDR3 has 11 amino acids. The CDR3 DNA follows: TGCAGTGCCTCTAGAATTGGCGAGCAGTACTTC. Its protein is CSASRIGEQYF.

This sequence joins TRBV30 and TRBJ2-6, with D hard to call. Germline assignment: CDR1 GTSNPN and CDR2 SVGIG (reference sequence). The V end was cut by 0 bases, the J end by 0 bases, with 6 bases between. The CDR3 loop spans 15 amino acids. DNA for the CDR3: TGTGCCTGGAGTGTACGGTCCTCTGGGGCCAACGTCCTGACTTTC. This gives the protein CAWSVRSSGANVLTF.

This chain joins TRBV6-1 and TRBJ2-1; the D gene is possibly TRBD2 (6 bases). CDR3 length: 15 amino acids. V dropped 2 bases and J dropped 4 bases, with 12 bases sitting between them. Germline V CDR1 and CDR2: MNHNS, SASEGT. The chain's CDR3 is CASSEQLAKYNEQFF. CDR3 DNA sequence: TGTGCCAGCAGTGAACAACTAGCCAAATACAATGAGCAGTTCTTC.

The V gene is TRBV5-5, the J gene TRBJ2-7, with TRBD1 matching 12 bases. The J segment lost 7 bases and the V segment lost 4 bases, leaving 9 bases of the junction unmatched. This CDR3 spans 15 amino acids. Per germline, CDR1 SGHKS and CDR2 YYEKEE (reference sequence). DNA for the CDR3: TGTGCCAGCAGCCGCCCGGGACAGGGGGCGCGGGAGCAGTACTTC. Translation gives CASSRPGQGAREQYF.

V and J are TRBV9 and TRBJ2-1; 7 nucleotides agree with TRBD2. CDR1 is SGDLS, CDR2 YYNGEE, per germline. The V gene end was trimmed by 0 bases and the J gene end by 6 bases; junction bases not matched to a gene: 3. The CDR3 is 14 residues long. CDR3 DNA: TGTGCCAGCAGCGTAGGGGCTAGCGGCAATGAGCAGTTCTTC. Encoded protein: CASSVGASGNEQFF.

The chain has TRBV5-6 and TRBJ2-2, with D uncertain. The CDR3 has 13 amino acids. The V end was cut by 6 bases, the J end by 6 bases, with 12 bases between. Germline CDR1 reads SGHDT; CDR2 reads YYEEEE. The DNA of the CDR3 is TGTGCCAGCAACTTCGACTCGGCCGGGGAGCTGTTTTTT. Protein product: CASNFDSAGELFF.

This chain links TRBV5-5 with TRBJ1-4, with TRBD1 as a possible D gene (6 bases). Germline CDR1 is SGHKS and CDR2 is YYEKEE (reference sequence). V was pared by 3 bases and J by 5 bases, with 11 bases between. This CDR3 is built from 14 residues. This CDR3 is CASSSYDRNEKLFF. DNA of the CDR3: TGTGCCAGCAGCTCGTATGACAGGAATGAAAAACTGTTTTTT.

The V and J genes are TRBV19 and TRBJ2-1; 9 nucleotides line up with TRBD1. The CDR3 contains 13 residues. Germline lookup yields CDR1 LNHDA and CDR2 SQIVND (reference sequence). V was pared by 7 bases and J by 8 bases, with 6 bases of the junction left unmatched. CDR3 in DNA: TGTGCCAGTACCCCGGACAGGGGTGATGAGCAGTTCTTC. This sequence encodes CASTPDRGDEQFF.

V usage is TRBV9 and J usage is TRBJ2-2; D remains unclear. Germline V gene data show CDR1 as SGDLS and CDR2 as YYNGEE. Trimming removed 2 bases from V and 1 base from J, with 6 bases in between. The CDR3 loop spans 14 amino acids. CDR3 protein: CASSVTGNTGELFF. The CDR3 nucleotides read TGTGCCAGCAGCGTGACGGGGAACACCGGGGAGCTGTTTTTT.

The sample holds a few counts of this clone. The chain carries TRBV15 and TRBJ1-2; 7 bases map to TRBD1. The CDR3 sequence is 15 residues long. Losses at the gene ends were 2 bases for V and 0 bases for J; bases not matched to a gene: 3. Germline V CDR1 and CDR2: LNHNV, YYDKDF (reference sequence). The CDR3 nucleotides read TGTGCCACCAGCAGAACCGGGACAGCTAACTATGGCTACACCTTC. It translates to CATSRTGTANYGYTF.

This chain connects TRBV11-3 to TRBJ2-1, with D possibly being TRBD1 (6 bases). This CDR3 region has 12 residues. Per the germline V gene, CDR1 is SGHNT and CDR2 is YENEEA. V was trimmed by 5 bases and J by 12 bases, leaving 14 bases between them. CDR3: CASSHDRLRQFF. In DNA form, the CDR3 reads TGTGCCAGCAGCCATGACAGGTTGCGGCAGTTCTTC.

This chain joins TRBV19 and TRBJ1-5, with D possibly TRBD1 on 6 matching bases. Germline values: CDR1 LNHDA, CDR2 SQIVND (reference sequence). The germline V and J ends were trimmed by 6 bases and 0 bases, with 18 bases remaining between them. The CDR3 has 17 residues. CDR3 coding DNA: TGTGCCAGTAGAGACTCCACAGGGTATTATAGCAATCAGCCCCAGCATTTT. It translates to CASRDSTGYYSNQPQHF.

This chain links TRBV7-2 with TRBJ1-5; TRBD1 matches 7 bases. Germline CDR1 is SGHTA and CDR2 is FQGNSA. The J segment lost 4 bases and the V segment lost 2 bases, leaving 5 bases of the junction unmatched. The CDR3 contains 15 residues. CDR3 DNA sequence: TGTGCCAGCAGCTTACAGGGGACAGATAATCAGCCCCAGCATTTT. Protein: CASSLQGTDNQPQHF.

Notes on this clone: The sample has other DNA sequences that encode this CDR3 too. The gene calls are TRBV10-3 and TRBJ1-1; maybe TRBD1 (5 bases). V was trimmed by 6 bases and J by 0 bases, leaving 14 bases between them. The CDR3 covers 15 residues. From germline, CDR1 is ENHRY and CDR2 SYGVKD. This CDR3 is CAIRGGSVMNTEAFF. The CDR3 nucleotides read TGTGCCATCAGGGGGGGTTCCGTTATGAACACTGAAGCTTTCTTT.

The V and J genes are TRBV4-2 and TRBJ2-1; D is ambiguous. Germline V gene sequence: CDR1 LGHNA, CDR2 YNFKEQ. Trimming stripped 5 bases from V and 1 base from J, with 9 bases between. The CDR3 runs to 14 residues. DNA of the CDR3: TGTGCCAGCAGCGGGGAAACGTCCTACAATGAGCAGTTCTTC. The encoded protein is CASSGETSYNEQFF.

The chain joins TRBV5-4 to TRBJ2-1, with 13 bases aligning to TRBD2. CDR1 and CDR2 from the germline V gene are SGHNT and YYREEE (reference sequence). V was clipped by 4 bases and J by 8 bases; unmatched bases: 9. The CDR3 is 16 amino acids. The CDR3 loop is CASSPTSGRISDEQFF. The CDR3 DNA follows: TGTGCCAGCAGCCCGACTAGCGGGAGGATTTCAGATGAGCAGTTCTTC.

This clone came up once. This chain uses TRBV9 with TRBJ2-7; 8 nucleotides align to TRBD2. The CDR3 loop spans 15 amino acids. Germline assignment: CDR1 SGDLS and CDR2 YYNGEE. The J segment lost 3 bases and the V segment lost 4 bases, leaving 9 bases of the junction unmatched. In DNA form, the CDR3 reads TGTGCCAGCAGCCCGGGCAGCGGGGGAAGCTACGAGCAGTACTTC. It codes for CASSPGSGGSYEQYF.

The rearrangement joins TRBV10-3 to TRBJ1-1; D ambiguous. The CDR3 loop spans 15 amino acids. The V and J ends lost 3 bases and 4 bases respectively, with 15 bases between them. The germline V gene has CDR1 ENHRY and CDR2 SYGVKD. The CDR3 protein is CAISDPPGPATEAFF. The CDR3 DNA follows: TGTGCCATCAGTGACCCACCCGGCCCGGCCACTGAAGCTTTCTTT.

The chain carries TRBV6-6 and TRBJ1-3; no clear D. The CDR3 is 16 amino acids. Germline V lookup: CDR1 MNHNY, CDR2 SVGAGI (reference sequence). The V gene lost 5 bases and the J gene lost 0 bases, with 14 bases spanning the gap. The CDR3 DNA follows: TGTGCCAGCAGTCCGATAGACCCCCTCTCTGGAAACACCATATATTTT. As protein: CASSPIDPLSGNTIYF.

The chain joins TRBV21-1 to TRBJ2-7; the table's D call, TRBD2, has no DNA check behind it. TRBV21-1 counts as a pseudogene. The CDR3 length is 16 residues. As DNA, the CDR3 is TGTGCCAGCAGCAAATCGAGCAAGTCTGAGCAAGACGAGCAGTACGTC. Translated, it gives CASSKSSKSEQDEQYV.